These 27 T cell receptor beta chains came from one sample sequenced in a study of T-cell memory formation after mild COVID-19. TCRdb independently ran MiXCR on the 5' RACE reads; one entry per CDR3 protein. The repertoire holds some 40,000 distinct CDR3 sequences, with about 6.7% as singletons. The specimen was PBMCs or a T cell subset sorted from them (not recorded which). Receptor source: an adult who had mild COVID-19 (a few samples of this study predate the infection). Cell type and time point are not known.

Many counts were recorded for this clonotype. The gene calls are TRBV7-3 and TRBJ1-6; 8 bases are shared with TRBD1. Trimming removed 4 bases from V and 6 bases from J; junction bases left unmatched: 5. Germline V gives CDR1 SGHTA, CDR2 FQGTGA. The CDR3 contains 15 residues. The CDR3 region has the DNA TGTGCCAGCAGCTCCGGGACAGGTGGTAATTCACCCCTCCACTTT. It yields the protein CASSSGTGGNSPLHF.

This clonotype was observed a handful of times. The chain recombines TRBV29-1 with TRBJ1-2; 9 bases are a match to TRBD1. Germline assignment: CDR1 SQVTM and CDR2 ANQGSEA. This CDR3 region has 14 residues. V dropped 5 bases and J dropped 2; count of bases not matched to a gene: 6. The CDR3 loop reads CSVTGGASNYGYTF. The CDR3 DNA reads as TGCAGCGTTACAGGGGGCGCTTCCAACTATGGCTACACCTTC.

This clonotype has just a few counts. The chain combines TRBV6-5 with TRBJ1-2; D uncertain. In germline, CDR1 is MNHEY, CDR2 SVGAGI. The V end lost 2 bases, the J end lost 2 bases, and 18 bases lay between the germline ends. The CDR3 runs 17 residues. CDR3 nucleotide sequence: TGTGCCAGCAGTTACCTCCGCGGCAGGAATCTCAACTATGGCTACACCTTC. Translation gives CASSYLRGRNLNYGYTF.

This clonotype was recorded at least ten times. The rearrangement uses TRBV9 and TRBJ2-1; D is possibly TRBD2 (6 bases). CDR1 is SGDLS and CDR2 is YYNGEE in the germline V gene. The CDR3 is 16 amino acids. Trimming left V 4 bases short and J 6 bases short, with 20 bases between. The CDR3 reads CASSPTAGSSLNEQFF. The DNA for the CDR3 is TGTGCCAGCAGCCCCACGGCGGGATCCTCACTCAATGAGCAGTTCTTC.

This clonotype has a count of ten or more. The chain joins TRBV12-3 or TRBV12-4 to TRBJ2-7; no clear D gene. This CDR3 region has 12 residues. Trimming removed 7 bases from V and 5 bases from J, with 12 bases in between. In DNA form, the CDR3 reads TGTGCCAGCAAAAAGGGTACCCACGAGCAGTACTTC. As protein: CASKKGTHEQYF.

This clonotype appeared many times. V and J are TRBV12-3 or TRBV12-4 and TRBJ1-1; D gene ambiguous. Trimming shortened V by 2 bases and J by 5 bases, and 12 bases separated the two germline ends. There are 14 residues in the CDR3. The CDR3 spells CASSLSGIRTEAFF. CDR3 nucleotides: TGTGCCAGCAGTTTATCTGGGATTAGGACTGAAGCTTTCTTT.

This sequence joins TRBV19 and TRBJ2-1; possible D gene TRBD2, 5 bases. Per germline, CDR1 LNHDA and CDR2 SQIVND (reference sequence). This CDR3 is built from 15 residues. Trimming left V 0 bases short and J 5 bases short, with 11 bases between. The chain's CDR3 is CASSIDRSGNNEQFF. The CDR3 coding sequence is TGTGCCAGTAGTATAGATCGCTCGGGGAACAATGAGCAGTTCTTC. The whole variable domain, remainder taken from reference TRBV19 and TRBJ2-1, is DGGITQSPKYLFRKEGQNVTLSCEQNLNHDAMYWYRQDPGQGLRLIYYSQIVNDFQKGDIAEGYSVSREKKESFPLTVTSAQKNPTAFYLCASSIDRSGNNEQFFGPGTRLTVL.

This clonotype was seen more than once but under ten times. The chain uses TRBV6-5 and TRBJ1-2, with D possibly being TRBD1 (5 bases). CDR1 is MNHEY, CDR2 SVGAGI, per germline. The CDR3 has 15 amino acids. V was clipped by 5 bases and J by 6 bases, with 19 bases between them. Written as DNA, the CDR3 is TGTGCCAGCAGTCCCGGTCCTCGGGGGGGACATGGCTACACCTTC. Translated: CASSPGPRGGHGYTF.

This clonotype was seen many times. V usage is TRBV5-1 and J usage is TRBJ1-1; TRBD1 aligns across 7 bases. The CDR3 extends over 13 amino acids. Germline V gene lookup returns CDR1 SGHRS and CDR2 YFSETQ. V shed 7 bases, J shed 1 base, and the junction held 4 bases outside the gene matches. The CDR3 region has the DNA TGCGCCAGCTTCCGGGACAGGAACACTGAAGCTTTCTTT. The encoded protein is CASFRDRNTEAFF.

This clonotype was seen a handful of times. The chain couples TRBV19 to TRBJ2-2; D not certain. V was trimmed by 3 bases and J by 6 bases, leaving 5 bases between them. The CDR3 is made up of 12 amino acids. Germline V gene lookup returns CDR1 LNHDA and CDR2 SQIVND (reference sequence). Written as DNA, the CDR3 is TGTGCCAGTAGTATGAATGCCGGGGAGCTGTTTTTT. It codes for CASSMNAGELFF.

This clonotype came up many times. The V and J genes are TRBV20-1 and TRBJ1-1, with unresolved D. This CDR3 is built from 17 residues. V shed 1 base and J shed 5 bases, with 23 bases lying between them. Germline V gene data show CDR1 as DFQATT and CDR2 as SNEGSKA (reference sequence). The chain's CDR3 is CSARVVRLGRSSTEAFF. The CDR3 nucleotides are TGCAGTGCTAGAGTGGTGAGGCTGGGGAGATCATCGACTGAAGCTTTCTTT.

The chain links TRBV20-1 to TRBJ1-1, with unresolved D. The V gene lost 3 bases and the J gene lost 1 base, with 12 bases spanning the gap. The CDR3 consists of 14 residues. CDR1 and CDR2 from the germline V gene are DFQATT and SNEGSKA (reference sequence). The CDR3 reads CSASGSRANTEAFF. In nucleotides, the CDR3 is TGCAGTGCTAGCGGGTCCCGGGCGAACACTGAAGCTTTCTTT.

At least ten counts were recorded for this clonotype. The gene calls are TRBV18 and TRBJ2-5; D is unclear. V gave up 1 base and J gave up 2 bases, with 20 bases separating them. The CDR3 contains 18 residues. Germline V gene data show CDR1 as KGHSH and CDR2 as LQKENI. The CDR3 bases are TGTGCCAGCTCACCACTCTGGGGTGGTGGATTAACGCAAGAGACCCAGTACTTC. Its protein is CASSPLWGGGLTQETQYF.

This clonotype was recorded many times. The V gene is TRBV6-1, the J gene TRBJ2-6, with 7 bases fitting TRBD1. Trimming removed 4 bases from V and 1 base from J; junction bases left unmatched: 1. Germline V gene sequence: CDR1 MNHNS, CDR2 SASEGT. The CDR3 covers 15 residues. For the CDR3, the DNA is TGTGCCAGCAGTGTACAGGGGTCTGGGGCCAACGTCCTGACTTTC. The encoded protein is CASSVQGSGANVLTF.

This clonotype was detected many times. CDR3 residues: CASSHGQGGTEAFF. In DNA form, the CDR3 reads TGTGCCAGCAGCCATGGACAGGGGGGCACTGAAGCTTTCTTT. The chain is built from TRBV7-9 and TRBJ1-1, with 10 positions matching TRBD1. This CDR3 has 14 residues. Germline CDR1 reads SEHNR; CDR2 reads FQNEAQ (reference sequence). V trimming: 5 bases; J trimming: 4 bases; junction bases outside the gene matches: 4. Filled out from reference TRBV7-9 and TRBJ1-1, the complete variable domain reads DTGVSQNPRHKITKRGQNVTFRCDPISEHNRLYWYRQTLGQGPEFLTYFQNEAQLEKSRLLSDRFSAERPKGSFSTLEIQRTEQGDSAMYLCASSHGQGGTEAFFGQGTRLTVV.

This sequence joins TRBV11-3 and TRBJ2-1; the match to TRBD2 covers 10 bases. This CDR3 comprises 17 residues. Germline loops: CDR1 SGHNT, CDR2 YENEEA. V was pared by 4 bases and J by 7 bases, with 13 bases of the junction left unmatched. CDR3 region: CASSSQGSSGRGNEQFF. The CDR3 region has the DNA TGTGCCAGCAGCTCCCAGGGTTCTAGCGGGAGAGGGAATGAGCAGTTCTTC.

This clonotype appeared a few times. The rearrangement uses TRBV19 and TRBJ1-4; unclear D gene. This CDR3 has 12 residues. Germline CDR1 is LNHDA and CDR2 is SQIVND (reference sequence). Trimming pared 4 bases from V and 8 bases from J, leaving 8 bases between. The DNA for the CDR3 is TGTGCCAGTAGTACGGCCTCGGAAAAACTGTTTTTT. Its protein is CASSTASEKLFF.

This clonotype was observed a handful of times. This chain connects TRBV5-1 to TRBJ2-7; D is tentatively TRBD1 or TRBD2 (5 bases each). Trimming cost V 2 bases and J 2 bases, with 14 bases left between them. Germline V CDR1 and CDR2: SGHRS, YFSETQ. The CDR3 has 15 residues. CDR3 sequence (DNA): TGCGCCAGCAGCTTTCGGGCCGGGGCGACCTACGAGCAGTACTTC. It specifies CASSFRAGATYEQYF.

The CDR3 coding sequence is TGTGCCAGCAGTTCCCCTAGCGGGGGAGGGCGTGGGGAGACCCAGTACTTC. Its protein is CASSSPSGGGRGETQYF. The rearrangement uses TRBV6-6 and TRBJ2-5; TRBD2 aligns across 10 bases. The CDR3 is made up of 17 amino acids. Germline trimming cut 4 bases from V and 5 bases from J; bases unmatched to any gene: 13. Germline CDR1 reads MNHNY; CDR2 reads SVGAGI (reference sequence).

Only a few counts were recorded for this clonotype. This chain joins TRBV2 and TRBJ1-5, with D unresolved. Germline V gene data show CDR1 as SNHLY and CDR2 as FYNNEI. This CDR3 region has 13 residues. V lost 4 bases, J lost 1 base, and 5 bases lay in between. Here the CDR3 reads CASSVGSNQPQHF. DNA for the CDR3: TGTGCCAGCAGTGTAGGAAGCAATCAGCCCCAGCATTTT.

At least ten counts were recorded for this clonotype. The rearrangement joins TRBV24-1 to TRBJ2-3, with D perhaps TRBD1 (5 bases). V was trimmed by 9 bases and J by 6 bases, leaving 15 bases between them. The CDR3 is 13 amino acids. Germline loops: CDR1 KGHDR, CDR2 SFDVKD. The CDR3 DNA reads as TGTGCCACCGGGATCCAGGGTGCGGATACGCAGTATTTT. Amino acid sequence: CATGIQGADTQYF.

This clonotype was seen many times. The V and J genes are TRBV20-1 and TRBJ2-1; TRBD2 matches at 15 bases. Unmatched junction bases numbered 6, after V lost 7 bases and J lost 2 bases. CDR1 and CDR2 (germline): DFQATT, SNEGSKA (reference sequence). The CDR3 contains 16 residues. The CDR3 coding sequence is TGCAGTGTTCCAGGACTAGCGGGAGGGACCTACAATGAGCAGTTCTTC. It yields the protein CSVPGLAGGTYNEQFF.

In this sample, this clonotype turned up a few times. The genes are TRBV5-1 and TRBJ1-1; D is unclear. This CDR3 is 14 amino acids long. Germline-derived CDR1 and CDR2 are SGHRS and YFSETQ. Trimming removed 5 bases from V and 4 bases from J, with 15 bases in between. The CDR3 spells CASSLARGGTEAFF. CDR3 in DNA: TGCGCCAGCAGTCTTGCTCGAGGAGGCACTGAAGCTTTCTTT. The full variable domain, completed using reference TRBV5-1 and TRBJ1-1, is KAGVTQTPRYLIKTRGQQVTLSCSPISGHRSVSWYQQTPGQGLQFLFEYFSETQRNKGNFPGRFSGRQFSNSRSEMNVSTLELGDSALYLCASSLARGGTEAFFGQGTRLTVV.

J is TRBJ1-1 and V is TRBV2, with D hard to call. This CDR3 region has 14 residues. V lost 6 bases, J lost 2 bases, and 13 bases lay in between. Germline CDR1 reads SNHLY; CDR2 reads FYNNEI. The chain's CDR3 is CASRETEVNTEAFF. CDR3 in DNA: TGTGCCAGCAGGGAAACGGAGGTCAACACTGAAGCTTTCTTT.

This clonotype was observed a few times. The chain has TRBV29-1 and TRBJ1-6; possibly TRBD1 for D (6 bases). The V and J ends lost 5 bases and 12 bases respectively, with 17 bases between them. The CDR3 covers 13 residues. Germline V gene sequence: CDR1 SQVTM, CDR2 ANQGSEA. The CDR3 loop is CSVIQGIGGPLHF. CDR3 sequence (DNA): TGCAGCGTTATACAGGGTATAGGTGGACCCCTCCACTTT.

This clonotype was recorded only once. This chain links TRBV6-6 with TRBJ2-1, with D perhaps matching TRBD2 (6 bases). The CDR3 is 14 amino acids. V lost 0 bases to trimming and J lost 5 bases, with 8 bases between them. Germline V CDR1 and CDR2: MNHNY, SVGAGI (reference sequence). This CDR3 reads CASSYSTGDNEQFF. Written as DNA, the CDR3 is TGTGCCAGCAGTTACTCAACGGGAGACAATGAGCAGTTCTTC.

This clonotype was recorded only once. The CDR3 coding sequence is TGCGCCAGCACCCCGGGGGACAGCTCCTACGAGCAGTACTTC. Translated: CASTPGDSSYEQYF. The J gene is TRBJ2-7, the V gene TRBV5-1, with D perhaps TRBD1 (7 bases). Germline-derived CDR1 and CDR2 are SGHRS and YFSETQ. V lost 6 bases and J lost 0, with 13 bases in between. CDR3 size: 14 residues.